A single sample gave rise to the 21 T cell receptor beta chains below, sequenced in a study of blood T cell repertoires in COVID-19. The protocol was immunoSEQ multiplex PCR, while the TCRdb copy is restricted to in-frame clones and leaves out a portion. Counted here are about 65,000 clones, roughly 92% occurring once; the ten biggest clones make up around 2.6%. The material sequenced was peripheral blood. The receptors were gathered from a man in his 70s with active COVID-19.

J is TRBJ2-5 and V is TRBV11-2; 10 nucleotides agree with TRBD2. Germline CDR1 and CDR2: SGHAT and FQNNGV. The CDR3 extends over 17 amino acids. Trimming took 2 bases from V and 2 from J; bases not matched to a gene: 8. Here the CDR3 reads CASSLSVSGGSQETQYF. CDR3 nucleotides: TGTGCCAGCAGCTTATCGGTTAGCGGGGGGTCACAAGAGACCCAGTACTTC.

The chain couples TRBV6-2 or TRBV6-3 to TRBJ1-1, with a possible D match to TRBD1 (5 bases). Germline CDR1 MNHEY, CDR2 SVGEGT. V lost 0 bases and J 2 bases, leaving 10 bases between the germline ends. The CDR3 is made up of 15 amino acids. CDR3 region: CASSYSRRGNTEAFF. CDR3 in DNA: TGTGCCAGCAGTTACTCGAGAAGGGGAAACACTGAAGCTTTCTTT.

Here the CDR3 reads CASGSSSGTTLRRQETQYF. Written as DNA, the CDR3 is TGTGCTAGTGGTTCTTCCTCCGGGACTACCCTCAGGAGGCAAGAGACCCAGTACTTC. The rearrangement joins TRBV12-5 to TRBJ2-5, with TRBD2 matching over 7 bases. The CDR3 length is 19 residues. V gave up 4 bases and J gave up 2 bases; unmatched junction bases: 19. CDR1 is LGHNT and CDR2 is FRNRAP in the germline V gene.

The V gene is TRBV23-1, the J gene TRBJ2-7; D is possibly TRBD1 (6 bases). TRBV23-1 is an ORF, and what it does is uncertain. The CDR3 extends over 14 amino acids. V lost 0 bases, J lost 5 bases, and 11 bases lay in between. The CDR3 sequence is CASSQSTGSHEQYV. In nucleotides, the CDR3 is TGCGCCAGCAGTCAATCCACAGGGAGCCACGAGCAGTACGTC.

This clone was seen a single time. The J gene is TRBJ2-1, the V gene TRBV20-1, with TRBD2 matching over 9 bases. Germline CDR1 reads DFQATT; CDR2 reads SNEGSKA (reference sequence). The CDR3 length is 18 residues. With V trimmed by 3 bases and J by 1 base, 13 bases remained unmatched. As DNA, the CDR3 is TGCAGTGCTAGTGATCCTGGCGGGGGGGTGTGGTCCTACAATGAGCAGTTCTTC. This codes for CSASDPGGGVWSYNEQFF.

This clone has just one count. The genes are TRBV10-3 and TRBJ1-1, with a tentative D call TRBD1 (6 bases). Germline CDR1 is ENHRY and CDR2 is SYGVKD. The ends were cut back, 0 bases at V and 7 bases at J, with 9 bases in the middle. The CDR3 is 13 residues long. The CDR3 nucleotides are TGTGCCATCAGTGAGTCAGTAGGGGGTGAAGCTTTCTTT. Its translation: CAISESVGGEAFF.

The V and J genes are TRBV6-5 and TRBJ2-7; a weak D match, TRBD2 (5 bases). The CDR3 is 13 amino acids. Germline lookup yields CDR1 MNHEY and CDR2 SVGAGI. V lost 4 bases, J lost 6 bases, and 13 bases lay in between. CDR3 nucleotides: TGTGCCAGCAGTTCCCCCTTCGGAGGCGAGCAGTACTTC. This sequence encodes CASSSPFGGEQYF.

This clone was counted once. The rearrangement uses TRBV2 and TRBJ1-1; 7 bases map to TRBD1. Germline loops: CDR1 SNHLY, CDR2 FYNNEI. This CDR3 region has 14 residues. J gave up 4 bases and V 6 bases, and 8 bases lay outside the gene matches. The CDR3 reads CASRSGQPATEAFF. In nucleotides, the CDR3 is TGTGCCAGCAGATCGGGACAGCCAGCCACTGAAGCTTTCTTT.

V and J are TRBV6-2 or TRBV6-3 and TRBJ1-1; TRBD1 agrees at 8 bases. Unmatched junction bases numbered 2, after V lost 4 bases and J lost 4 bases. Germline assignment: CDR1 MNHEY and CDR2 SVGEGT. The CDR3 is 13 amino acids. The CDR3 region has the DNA TGTGCCAGCAGTTGGACAGGGTTCACTGAAGCTTTCTTT. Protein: CASSWTGFTEAFF.

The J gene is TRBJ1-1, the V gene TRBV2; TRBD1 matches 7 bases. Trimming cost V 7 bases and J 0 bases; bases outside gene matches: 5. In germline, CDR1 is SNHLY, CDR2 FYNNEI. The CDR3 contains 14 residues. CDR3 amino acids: CASNLGQVNTEAFF. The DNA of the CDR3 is TGTGCCAGCAACCTTGGACAGGTGAACACTGAAGCTTTCTTT.

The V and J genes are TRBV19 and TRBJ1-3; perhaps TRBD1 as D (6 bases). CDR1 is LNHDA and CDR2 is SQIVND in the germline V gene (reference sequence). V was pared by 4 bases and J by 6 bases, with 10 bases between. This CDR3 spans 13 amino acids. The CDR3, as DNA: TGTGCCAGTAGTACTGGACAGATAAACACCATATATTTT. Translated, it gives CASSTGQINTIYF.

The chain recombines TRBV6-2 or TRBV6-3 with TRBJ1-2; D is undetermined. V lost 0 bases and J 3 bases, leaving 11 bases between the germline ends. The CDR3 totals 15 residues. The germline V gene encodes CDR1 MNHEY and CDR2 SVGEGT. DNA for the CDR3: TGTGCCAGCAGTTACTCTCGGCGGGCGGACTATGGCTACACCTTC. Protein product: CASSYSRRADYGYTF.

The CDR3 here is CASSESGSTGTYNEQFF. Here the CDR3 DNA reads TGCGCCAGCAGTGAGTCGGGGTCGACAGGGACCTACAATGAGCAGTTCTTC. The chain combines TRBV10-2 with TRBJ2-1, with 7 bases that match TRBD1. The trim removed 0 bases at V and 2 bases at J, leaving 7 bases unmatched. Germline V gene data show CDR1 as WSHSY and CDR2 as SAAADI. The CDR3 sequence is 17 residues long.

CDR3 in DNA: TGTGCCAGCAGCTTAGCGGGGGGGGCTGGGGCCAACGTCCTGACTTTC. It encodes CASSLAGGAGANVLTF. The J gene is TRBJ2-6, the V gene TRBV7-2; 7 bases agree with TRBD2. The CDR3 spans 16 residues. With 0 bases clipped from V and 2 bases from J, the junction kept 1 base outside the gene matches. Germline CDR1 is SGHTA and CDR2 is FQGNSA.

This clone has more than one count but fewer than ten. CDR3 sequence reads: CASSPSEGGVRNSPLHF. In nucleotides, the CDR3 is TGTGCCAGCAGCCCGTCTGAAGGGGGAGTAAGGAATTCACCCCTCCACTTT. The V and J genes are TRBV11-3 and TRBJ1-6; perhaps TRBD1 as D (6 bases). CDR3 length equals 17 residues. Germline V CDR1 and CDR2: SGHNT, YENEEA. Between the trimmed V and J ends, which lost 5 bases and 7 bases, there was a span of 21 bases.

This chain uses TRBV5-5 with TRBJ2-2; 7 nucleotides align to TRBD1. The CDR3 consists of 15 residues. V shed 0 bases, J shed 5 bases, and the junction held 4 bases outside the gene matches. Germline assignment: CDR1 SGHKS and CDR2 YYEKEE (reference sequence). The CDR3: CASSLAQGRTGELFF. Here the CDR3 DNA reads TGTGCCAGCAGCTTGGCACAGGGGCGTACCGGGGAGCTGTTTTTT.

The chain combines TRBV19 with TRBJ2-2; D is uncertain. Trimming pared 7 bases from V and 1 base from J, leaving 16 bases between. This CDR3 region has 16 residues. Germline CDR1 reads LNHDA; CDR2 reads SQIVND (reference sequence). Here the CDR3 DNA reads TGTGCCAGTACCCCCCCAGGCAGGCAGAACACCGGGGAGCTGTTTTTT. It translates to CASTPPGRQNTGELFF.

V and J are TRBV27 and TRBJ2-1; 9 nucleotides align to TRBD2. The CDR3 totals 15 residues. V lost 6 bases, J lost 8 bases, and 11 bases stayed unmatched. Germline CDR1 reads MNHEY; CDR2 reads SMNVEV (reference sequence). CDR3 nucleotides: TGTGCCAGCAGCCGAGCGGGGGGCGAGGGTTATGAGCAGTTCTTC. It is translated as CASSRAGGEGYEQFF.

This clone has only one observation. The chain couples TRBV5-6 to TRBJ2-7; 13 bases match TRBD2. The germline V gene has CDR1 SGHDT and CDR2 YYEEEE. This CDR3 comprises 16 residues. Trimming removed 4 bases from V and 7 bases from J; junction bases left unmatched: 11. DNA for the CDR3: TGTGCCAGCAGCCTAGGACTAGCGGGGGCCTTGGGGGAGCAGTACGTC. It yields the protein CASSLGLAGALGEQYV.

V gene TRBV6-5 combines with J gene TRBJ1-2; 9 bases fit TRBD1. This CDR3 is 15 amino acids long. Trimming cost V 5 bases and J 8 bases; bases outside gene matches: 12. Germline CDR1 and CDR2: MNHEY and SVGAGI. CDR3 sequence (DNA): TGTGCCAGCAGTCGTCGGGACAGGGAAGCGAAAGGCTACACCTTC. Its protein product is CASSRRDREAKGYTF.

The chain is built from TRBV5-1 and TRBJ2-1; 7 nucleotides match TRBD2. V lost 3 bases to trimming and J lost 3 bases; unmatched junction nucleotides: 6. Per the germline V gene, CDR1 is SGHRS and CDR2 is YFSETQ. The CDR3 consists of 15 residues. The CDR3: CASSSASGGYNEQFF. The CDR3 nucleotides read TGCGCCAGCAGCTCTGCCTCGGGGGGCTACAATGAGCAGTTCTTC.